This T cell receptor beta chain was sequenced in a study of type 1 regulatory T cells. MiXCR, run by TCRdb on the reads, gives a single entry per CDR3 protein. The sample includes about 62,000 distinct CDR3 sequences, roughly 60% of them seen just once. As to this clonotype: Antigen: not known.

The CDR3 is 15 residues long. Germline V gives CDR1 SEHNR, CDR2 FQNEAQ (reference sequence). V was pared by 5 bases and J by 2 bases, with 7 bases of the junction left unmatched. The genes are TRBV7-9 and TRBJ2-3; 7 bases align to TRBD1. The specimen was cultured non-Tr1 T cells, either the whole culture or a sorted T cell fraction (not recorded which). This TCR came from a human donor in good health. The CDR3, as DNA: TGTGCCAGCAGCCAGCTAGGGGGCAACACAGATACGCAGTATTTT. This sequence encodes CASSQLGGNTDTQYF.